This TCR beta chain was documented in a study of regulatory T cells in long-lasting Graves disease. This clonotype was counted many times. Its antigen remains unknown. As to time point: newly diagnosed GD, antithyroid drugs for less than 3 months. PBMC RNA served as the TCR library source. The patient group derived from an endocrinology department in Xi'an, China. This CDR3 has 15 amino acids. The germline gives CDR1 MNHEY, CDR2 SMNVEV (reference sequence). With 4 bases clipped from V and 7 bases from J, the junction kept 10 bases outside the gene matches. The study, taken as a whole, reports: Preferential use of TRBV28, TRBJ1-2 and TRBJ2-5 was seen in persistent disease. Relative to newly diagnosed Graves' patients, persistent ones had lower TCR diversity.

Both iRepertoire HTBI primers and Arm-PCR of CDR3 regions were used to build the TCR beta libraries. TCRdb reprocessed the multiplex PCR reads with MiXCR, giving one entry per CDR3 protein. The repertoire holds a few hundred thousand distinct CDR3 sequences, 10% to 15% seen once, with 15% to 20% in the top ten. The sample also formed part of further work on T cells in Graves' hyperthyroidism and ophthalmopathy.

This clonotype was sampled from a woman under 30 with Graves disease. The sample in question was peripheral blood mononuclear cells (PBMCs), obtained at new diagnosis, from a patient treated with antithyroid drugs. This chain joins TRBV27 and TRBJ1-2, with 9 positions matching TRBD1. CDR3 in DNA: TGTGCCAGCAGTTATGGTACAGGGGGCGCGAGTGGCTACACCTTC. Protein sequence: CASSYGTGGASGYTF.